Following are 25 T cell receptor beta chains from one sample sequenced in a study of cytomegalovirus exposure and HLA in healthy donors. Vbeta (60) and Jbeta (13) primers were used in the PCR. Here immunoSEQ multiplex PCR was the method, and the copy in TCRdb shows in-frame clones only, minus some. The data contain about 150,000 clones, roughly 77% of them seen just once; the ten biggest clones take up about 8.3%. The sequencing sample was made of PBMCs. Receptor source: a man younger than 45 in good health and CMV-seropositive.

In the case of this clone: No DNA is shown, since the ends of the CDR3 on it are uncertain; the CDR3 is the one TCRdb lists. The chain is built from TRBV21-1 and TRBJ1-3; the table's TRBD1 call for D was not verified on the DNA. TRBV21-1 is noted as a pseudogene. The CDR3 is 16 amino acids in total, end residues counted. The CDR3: CASSKVGGGNGNTIYF.

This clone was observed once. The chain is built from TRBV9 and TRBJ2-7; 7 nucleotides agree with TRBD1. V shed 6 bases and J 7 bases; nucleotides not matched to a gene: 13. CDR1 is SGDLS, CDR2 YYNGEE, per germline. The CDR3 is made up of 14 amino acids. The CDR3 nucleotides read TGTGCCAGCACCGACAGACAGGGTCCGTGGGAGCAGTACTTC. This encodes CASTDRQGPWEQYF.

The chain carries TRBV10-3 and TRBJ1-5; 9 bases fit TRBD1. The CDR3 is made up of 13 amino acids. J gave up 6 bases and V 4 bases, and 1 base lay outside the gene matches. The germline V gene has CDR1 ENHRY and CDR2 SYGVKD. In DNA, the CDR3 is TGTGCCATCAGTGGACAGGGGGGTCAGCCCCAGCATTTT. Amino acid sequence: CAISGQGGQPQHF.

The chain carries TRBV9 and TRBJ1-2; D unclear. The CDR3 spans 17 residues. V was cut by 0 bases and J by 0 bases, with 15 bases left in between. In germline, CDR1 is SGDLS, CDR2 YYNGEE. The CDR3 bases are TGTGCCAGCAGCGTAGCTGTGACTCCTCGGGCTAACTATGGCTACACCTTC. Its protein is CASSVAVTPRANYGYTF.

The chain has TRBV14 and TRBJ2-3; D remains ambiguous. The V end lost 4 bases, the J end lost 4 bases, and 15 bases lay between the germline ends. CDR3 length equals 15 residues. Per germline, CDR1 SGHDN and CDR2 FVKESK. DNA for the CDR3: TGTGCCAGCAGCCGCCTTCCTACGTCCGCAGATACGCAGTATTTT. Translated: CASSRLPTSADTQYF.

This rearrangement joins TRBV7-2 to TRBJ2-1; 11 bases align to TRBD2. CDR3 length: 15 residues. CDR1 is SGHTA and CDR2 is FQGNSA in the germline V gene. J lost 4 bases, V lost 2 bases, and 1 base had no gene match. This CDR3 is CASSLRLAGYNEQFF. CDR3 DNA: TGTGCCAGCAGCTTACGACTAGCGGGATACAATGAGCAGTTCTTC.

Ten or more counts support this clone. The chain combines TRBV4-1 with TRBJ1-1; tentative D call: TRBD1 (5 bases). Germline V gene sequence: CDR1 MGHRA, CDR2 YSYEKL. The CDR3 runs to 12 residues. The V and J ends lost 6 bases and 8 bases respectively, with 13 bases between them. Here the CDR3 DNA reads TGCGCCAGCAGACACCTTACAGGAGAAGCTTTCTTT. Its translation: CASRHLTGEAFF.

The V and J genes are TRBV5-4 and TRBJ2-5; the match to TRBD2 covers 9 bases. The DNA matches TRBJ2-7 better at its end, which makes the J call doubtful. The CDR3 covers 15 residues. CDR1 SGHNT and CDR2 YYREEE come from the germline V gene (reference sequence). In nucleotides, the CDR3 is TGTGCCAGCAGCTCCCGGCTAGCGGGGTCTTACGAGCAGTACTTC. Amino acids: CASSSRLAGSYEQYF.

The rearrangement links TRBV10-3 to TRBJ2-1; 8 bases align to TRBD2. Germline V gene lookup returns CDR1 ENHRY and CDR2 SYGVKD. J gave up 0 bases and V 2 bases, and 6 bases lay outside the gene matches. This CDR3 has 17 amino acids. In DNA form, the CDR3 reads TGTGCCATCAGTGAGCGGGGAAGCGGGAGCTCCTACAATGAGCAGTTCTTC. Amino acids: CAISERGSGSSYNEQFF.

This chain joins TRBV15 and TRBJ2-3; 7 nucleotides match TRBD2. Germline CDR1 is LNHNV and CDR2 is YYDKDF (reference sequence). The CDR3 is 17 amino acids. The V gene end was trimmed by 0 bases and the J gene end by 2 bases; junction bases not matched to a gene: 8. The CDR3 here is CATSRELLADFTDTQYF. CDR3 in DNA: TGTGCCACCAGCAGAGAGTTGCTAGCGGATTTCACAGATACGCAGTATTTT.

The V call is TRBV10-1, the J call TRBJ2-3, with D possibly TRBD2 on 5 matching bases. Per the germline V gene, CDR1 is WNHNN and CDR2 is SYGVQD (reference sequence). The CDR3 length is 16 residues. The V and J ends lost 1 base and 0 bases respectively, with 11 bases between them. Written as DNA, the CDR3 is TGCGCCAGCAGTGAGTTAGGAGGTCTGAGCACAGATACGCAGTATTTT. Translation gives CASSELGGLSTDTQYF.

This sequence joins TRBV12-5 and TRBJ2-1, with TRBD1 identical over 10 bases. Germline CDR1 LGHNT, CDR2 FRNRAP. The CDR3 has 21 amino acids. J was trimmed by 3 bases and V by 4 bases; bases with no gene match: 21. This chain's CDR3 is CASGSPSGTGDHNINYNEQFF. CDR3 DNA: TGTGCTAGTGGTTCCCCCTCCGGGACAGGGGACCACAATATTAACTACAATGAGCAGTTCTTC.

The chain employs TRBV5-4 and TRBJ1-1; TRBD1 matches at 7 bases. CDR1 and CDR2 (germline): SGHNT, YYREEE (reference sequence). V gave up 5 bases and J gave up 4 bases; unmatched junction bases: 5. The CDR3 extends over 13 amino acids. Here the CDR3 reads CASREGAGTEAFF. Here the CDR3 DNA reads TGTGCCAGCAGAGAGGGGGCGGGCACTGAAGCTTTCTTT.

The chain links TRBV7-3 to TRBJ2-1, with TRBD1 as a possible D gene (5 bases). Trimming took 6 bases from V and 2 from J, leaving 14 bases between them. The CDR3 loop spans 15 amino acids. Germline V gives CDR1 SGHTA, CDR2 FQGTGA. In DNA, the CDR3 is TGTGCCAGCAGGAAACAGGAGAAAGCCTACAATGAGCAGTTCTTC. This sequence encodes CASRKQEKAYNEQFF.

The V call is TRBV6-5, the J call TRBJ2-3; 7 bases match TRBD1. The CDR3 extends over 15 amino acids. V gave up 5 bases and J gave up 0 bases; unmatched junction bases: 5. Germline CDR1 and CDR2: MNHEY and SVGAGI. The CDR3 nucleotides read TGTGCCAGCAGTCGGGGCAGGGGGAGCACAGATACGCAGTATTTT. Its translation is CASSRGRGSTDTQYF.

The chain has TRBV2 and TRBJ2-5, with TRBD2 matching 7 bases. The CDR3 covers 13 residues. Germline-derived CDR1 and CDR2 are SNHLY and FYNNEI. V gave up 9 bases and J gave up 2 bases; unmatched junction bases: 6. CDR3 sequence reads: CASQSGGQETQYF. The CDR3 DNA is TGTGCCAGTCAGTCCGGGGGGCAAGAGACCCAGTACTTC.

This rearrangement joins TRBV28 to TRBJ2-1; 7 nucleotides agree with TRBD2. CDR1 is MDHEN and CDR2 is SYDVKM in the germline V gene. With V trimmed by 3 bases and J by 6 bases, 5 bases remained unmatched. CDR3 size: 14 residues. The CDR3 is CASSLAGVRNEQFF. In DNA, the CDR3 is TGTGCCAGCAGTTTGGCGGGAGTCCGCAATGAGCAGTTCTTC.

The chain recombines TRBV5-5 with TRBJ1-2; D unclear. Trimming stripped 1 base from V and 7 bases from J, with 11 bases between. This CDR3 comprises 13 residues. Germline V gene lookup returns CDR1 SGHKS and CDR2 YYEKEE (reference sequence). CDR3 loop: CASSLTLVGGYTF. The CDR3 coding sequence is TGTGCCAGCAGCTTGACTTTGGTTGGTGGCTACACCTTC.

The CDR3 bases are TGTGCCAGCAGCTTAGCCGGAGGCGCGGAAAATGAGCAGTTCTTC. It encodes CASSLAGGAENEQFF. The chain uses TRBV7-8 and TRBJ2-1; D is perhaps TRBD2 (5 bases). The V end was cut by 0 bases, the J end by 7 bases, with 13 bases between. The CDR3 spans 15 residues. The germline V gene encodes CDR1 SGHVS and CDR2 FQNEAQ.

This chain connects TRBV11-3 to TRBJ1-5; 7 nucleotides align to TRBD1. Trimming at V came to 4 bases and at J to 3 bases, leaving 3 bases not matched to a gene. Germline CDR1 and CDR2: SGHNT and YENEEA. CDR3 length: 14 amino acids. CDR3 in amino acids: CASSSGQINQPQHF. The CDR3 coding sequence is TGTGCCAGCAGCTCGGGACAGATCAATCAGCCCCAGCATTTT.

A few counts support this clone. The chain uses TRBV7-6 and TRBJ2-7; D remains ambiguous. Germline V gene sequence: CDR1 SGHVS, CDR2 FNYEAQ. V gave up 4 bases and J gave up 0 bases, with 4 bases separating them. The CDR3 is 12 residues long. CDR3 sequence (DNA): TGTGCCAGCAGCTCCCTCTCCTACGAGCAGTACTTC. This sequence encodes CASSSLSYEQYF.

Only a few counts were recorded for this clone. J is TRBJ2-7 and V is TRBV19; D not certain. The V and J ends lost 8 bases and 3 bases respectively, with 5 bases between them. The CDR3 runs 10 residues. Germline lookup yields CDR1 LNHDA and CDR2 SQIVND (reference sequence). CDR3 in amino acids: CASSFYEQYF. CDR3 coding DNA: TGTGCCAGTTCTTTCTACGAGCAGTACTTC.

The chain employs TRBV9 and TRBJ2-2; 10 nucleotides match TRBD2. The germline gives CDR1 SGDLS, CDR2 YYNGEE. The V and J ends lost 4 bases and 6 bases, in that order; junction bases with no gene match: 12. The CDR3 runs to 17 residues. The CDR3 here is CASSSDKGLAIAGELFF. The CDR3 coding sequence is TGTGCCAGCAGCTCCGACAAGGGACTAGCGATCGCCGGGGAGCTGTTTTTT.

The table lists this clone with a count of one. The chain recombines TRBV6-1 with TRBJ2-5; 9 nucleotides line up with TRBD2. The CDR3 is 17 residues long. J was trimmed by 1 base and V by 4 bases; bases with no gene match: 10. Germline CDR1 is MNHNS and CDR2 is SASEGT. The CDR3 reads CASSASLSGGTQETQYF. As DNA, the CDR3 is TGTGCCAGCAGTGCTAGCCTTAGCGGGGGCACCCAAGAGACCCAGTACTTC.

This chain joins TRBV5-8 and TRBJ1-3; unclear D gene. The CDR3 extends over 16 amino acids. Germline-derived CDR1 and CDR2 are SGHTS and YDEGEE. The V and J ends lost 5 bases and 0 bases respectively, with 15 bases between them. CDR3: CASSTEGGFSGNTIYF. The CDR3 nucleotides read TGTGCCAGCAGTACCGAGGGCGGTTTCTCTGGAAACACCATATATTTT.